This T cell receptor (beta chain) was found in a study of early T cells in non-severe SARS-CoV-2 infection. Study context: Bulk RNA isolated from unsorted whole blood underwent sequencing; chains were not paired.

Molecules of cDNA were individually given unique molecular identifiers that were attached to them. Via MiXCR, TCRdb re-called the 5' RACE reads, giving one row per CDR3 protein. The sample holds approximately 50,000 distinct CDR3 sequences, 8.5% to 10% seen once. Study results and caveats: Matching results from VDJdb favored anti-spike CD8 responses, leaving private and CD4 specificities undetected.

With respect to this clonotype: The target antigen is unknown.

The receptor was derived from an adult who was a healthcare worker with PCR-confirmed SARS-CoV-2 infection or an uninfected control (not recorded which). Sequenced sample: whole blood.

The DNA for the CDR3 is TGTGCCAGCAGCCCACGGGAGAACACTGAAGCTTTCTTT. Translating gives CASSPRENTEAFF. The V call is TRBV7-8, the J call TRBJ1-1, with no clear D. Germline assignment: CDR1 SGHVS and CDR2 FQNEAQ. The CDR3 has 13 residues. V lost 5 bases, J lost 1 base, and 8 bases lay in between.